This T cell receptor beta chain was profiled in a study of radiation and T cells in renal cell carcinoma. Background on the study: Nephrectomy followed 15 Gy stereotactic body radiation by 4 weeks.

Study findings and constraints: No pretreatment tumor biopsies were available for baseline clonotypes. From baseline, blood top tumor clonotypes peaked at 2 weeks post-radiation.

This clone was counted a single time. Its specificity is unknown. Measured with immunoSEQ multiplex PCR; TCRdb has only the in-frame clones, and not every one. The table has about 49,000 clones, 80% seen once. This sample's time point: blood 2 weeks post-SBRT. Treatment specified: 15 Gy SBRT to primary tumor, nephrectomy 4 weeks later. The V and J ends lost 0 bases and 7 bases, in that order; junction bases with no gene match: 1. The germline V gene encodes CDR1 SGHRS and CDR2 YFSETQ. The CDR3 is 14 residues long. The source material was blood, sampled from a patient whose treatment included radiotherapy and nephrectomy. The sequence came from a woman in her 70s with renal cell carcinoma. This chain links TRBV5-1 with TRBJ1-4; TRBD1 aligns across 9 bases. CDR3: CASSLGQGGEKLFF. The CDR3 DNA reads TGCGCCAGCAGCTTGGGACAGGGGGGTGAAAAACTGTTTTTT.